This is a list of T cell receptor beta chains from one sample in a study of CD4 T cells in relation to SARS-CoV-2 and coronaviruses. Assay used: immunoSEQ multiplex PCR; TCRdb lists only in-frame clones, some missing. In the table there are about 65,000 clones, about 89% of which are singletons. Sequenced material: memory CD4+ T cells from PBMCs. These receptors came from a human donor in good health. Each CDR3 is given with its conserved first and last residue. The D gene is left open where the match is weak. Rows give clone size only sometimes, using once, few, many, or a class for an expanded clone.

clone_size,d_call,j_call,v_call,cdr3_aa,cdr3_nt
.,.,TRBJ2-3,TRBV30,CAWTGGTDTQYF,TGTGCCTGGACCGGGGGCACAGATACGCAGTATTTT
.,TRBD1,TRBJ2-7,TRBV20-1,CSVGQGREQYF,TGCAGCGTGGGACAGGGCCGCGAGCAGTACTTC
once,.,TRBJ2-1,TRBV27,CASSFRRNNEQFF,TGTGCCAGCAGTTTCCGCCGGAACAATGAGCAGTTCTTC
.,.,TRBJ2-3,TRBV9,CASSVFSRAGTDTQYF,TGTGCCAGCAGCGTATTTTCGAGGGCCGGCACAGATACGCAGTATTTT
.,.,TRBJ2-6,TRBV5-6,CASSSLVGTGANVLTF,TGTGCCAGCAGCTCCCTCGTGGGTACTGGGGCCAACGTCCTGACTTTC
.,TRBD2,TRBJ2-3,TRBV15,CATSRDWGMGGADTQYF,TGTGCCACCAGCAGAGATTGGGGTATGGGGGGGGCAGATACGCAGTATTTT
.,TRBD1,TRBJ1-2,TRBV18,CASSPGTELYGYTF,TGTGCCAGCTCACCGGGGACAGAACTCTATGGCTACACCTTC
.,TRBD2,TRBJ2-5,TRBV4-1,CASSRWRGETQYF,TGCGCCAGCAGCCGCTGGCGGGGGGAGACCCAGTACTTC
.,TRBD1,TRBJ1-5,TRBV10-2,CASSESARGLGQPQHF,TGCGCCAGCAGTGAGTCTGCCAGGGGGCTCGGTCAGCCCCAGCATTTT
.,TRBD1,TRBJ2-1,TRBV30,CACSGTAYNEQFF,TGTGCCTGCTCCGGGACAGCGTACAATGAGCAGTTCTTC
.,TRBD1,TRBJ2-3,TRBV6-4,CASSPEQGPGTDTQYF,TGTGCCAGCAGCCCCGAACAGGGGCCTGGCACAGATACGCAGTATTTT
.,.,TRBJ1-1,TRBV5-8,CASSFNRDTEAFF,TGTGCCAGCAGCTTCAACAGGGATACCGAAGCTTTCTTT
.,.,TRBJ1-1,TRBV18,CASSYDRSTEAFF,TGTGCCAGCTCATATGACAGGAGTACTGAAGCTTTCTTT
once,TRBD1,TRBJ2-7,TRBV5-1,CASSLGQGNTYEQYF,TGCGCCAGCAGCTTAGGACAGGGCAATACCTACGAGCAGTACTTC
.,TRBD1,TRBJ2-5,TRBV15,CATSRGPTTGGRRETQYF,TGTGCCACCAGCAGAGGGCCAACCACAGGGGGAAGGAGGGAGACCCAGTACTTC
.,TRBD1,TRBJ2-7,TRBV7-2,CASSLGQLYEQYF,TGTGCCAGCAGCCTGGGACAGCTCTACGAGCAGTACTTC
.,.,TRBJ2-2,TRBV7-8,CASSLFETGELFF,TGTGCCAGCAGCTTATTTGAGACCGGGGAGCTGTTTTTT
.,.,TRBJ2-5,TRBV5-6,CASSLDETQYF,TGTGCCAGCAGCTTGGACGAGACCCAGTACTTC
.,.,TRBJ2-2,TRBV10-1,CASSDRMGELFF,TGCGCCAGCAGTGATCGGATGGGGGAGCTGTTTTTT
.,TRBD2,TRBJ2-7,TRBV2,CASSEDSGRAWYEQYF,TGTGCCAGCAGTGAAGATAGCGGGAGGGCCTGGTACGAGCAGTACTTC
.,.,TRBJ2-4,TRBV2,CASTRTGGRGQYF,TGTGCCAGCACCAGGACAGGAGGGAGGGGGCAGTACTTC
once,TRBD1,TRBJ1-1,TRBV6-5,CASSYMGQGGTEAFF,TGTGCCAGCAGTTACATGGGACAGGGGGGCACTGAAGCTTTCTTT
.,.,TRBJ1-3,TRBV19,CASTQQVSGNTIYF,TGTGCCAGTACCCAACAGGTCTCTGGAAACACCATATATTTT
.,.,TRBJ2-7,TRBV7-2,CASSPPRSGPSSYEQYF,TGTGCCAGCAGCCCACCTCGGTCAGGTCCTTCCTCCTACGAGCAGTACTTC
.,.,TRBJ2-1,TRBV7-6,CASSLAGEGQFF,TGTGCCAGCAGCTTAGCGGGAGAGGGGCAGTTCTTC
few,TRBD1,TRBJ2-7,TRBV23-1,CASSQNRGTYEQYF,TGCGCCAGCAGTCAAAACAGGGGGACCTACGAGCAGTACTTC
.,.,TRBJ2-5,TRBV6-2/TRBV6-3,CASSYGGTLGTQYF,TGTGCCAGCAGTTACGGGGGCACCCTTGGGACCCAGTACTTC
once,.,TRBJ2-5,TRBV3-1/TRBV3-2,CASSHRDRGETQYF,TGTGCCAGCAGCCACAGGGATCGGGGAGAGACCCAGTACTTC
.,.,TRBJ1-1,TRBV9,CASSEGMNTEAFF,TGTGCCAGCAGCGAAGGTATGAACACTGAAGCTTTCTTT
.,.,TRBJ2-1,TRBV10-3,CAISERGENEQFF,TGTGCCATCAGTGAGAGGGGAGAGAATGAGCAGTTCTTC
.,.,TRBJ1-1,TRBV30,CAWLDPGHLEAFF,TGTGCCTGGCTAGATCCGGGACACCTTGAAGCTTTCTTT